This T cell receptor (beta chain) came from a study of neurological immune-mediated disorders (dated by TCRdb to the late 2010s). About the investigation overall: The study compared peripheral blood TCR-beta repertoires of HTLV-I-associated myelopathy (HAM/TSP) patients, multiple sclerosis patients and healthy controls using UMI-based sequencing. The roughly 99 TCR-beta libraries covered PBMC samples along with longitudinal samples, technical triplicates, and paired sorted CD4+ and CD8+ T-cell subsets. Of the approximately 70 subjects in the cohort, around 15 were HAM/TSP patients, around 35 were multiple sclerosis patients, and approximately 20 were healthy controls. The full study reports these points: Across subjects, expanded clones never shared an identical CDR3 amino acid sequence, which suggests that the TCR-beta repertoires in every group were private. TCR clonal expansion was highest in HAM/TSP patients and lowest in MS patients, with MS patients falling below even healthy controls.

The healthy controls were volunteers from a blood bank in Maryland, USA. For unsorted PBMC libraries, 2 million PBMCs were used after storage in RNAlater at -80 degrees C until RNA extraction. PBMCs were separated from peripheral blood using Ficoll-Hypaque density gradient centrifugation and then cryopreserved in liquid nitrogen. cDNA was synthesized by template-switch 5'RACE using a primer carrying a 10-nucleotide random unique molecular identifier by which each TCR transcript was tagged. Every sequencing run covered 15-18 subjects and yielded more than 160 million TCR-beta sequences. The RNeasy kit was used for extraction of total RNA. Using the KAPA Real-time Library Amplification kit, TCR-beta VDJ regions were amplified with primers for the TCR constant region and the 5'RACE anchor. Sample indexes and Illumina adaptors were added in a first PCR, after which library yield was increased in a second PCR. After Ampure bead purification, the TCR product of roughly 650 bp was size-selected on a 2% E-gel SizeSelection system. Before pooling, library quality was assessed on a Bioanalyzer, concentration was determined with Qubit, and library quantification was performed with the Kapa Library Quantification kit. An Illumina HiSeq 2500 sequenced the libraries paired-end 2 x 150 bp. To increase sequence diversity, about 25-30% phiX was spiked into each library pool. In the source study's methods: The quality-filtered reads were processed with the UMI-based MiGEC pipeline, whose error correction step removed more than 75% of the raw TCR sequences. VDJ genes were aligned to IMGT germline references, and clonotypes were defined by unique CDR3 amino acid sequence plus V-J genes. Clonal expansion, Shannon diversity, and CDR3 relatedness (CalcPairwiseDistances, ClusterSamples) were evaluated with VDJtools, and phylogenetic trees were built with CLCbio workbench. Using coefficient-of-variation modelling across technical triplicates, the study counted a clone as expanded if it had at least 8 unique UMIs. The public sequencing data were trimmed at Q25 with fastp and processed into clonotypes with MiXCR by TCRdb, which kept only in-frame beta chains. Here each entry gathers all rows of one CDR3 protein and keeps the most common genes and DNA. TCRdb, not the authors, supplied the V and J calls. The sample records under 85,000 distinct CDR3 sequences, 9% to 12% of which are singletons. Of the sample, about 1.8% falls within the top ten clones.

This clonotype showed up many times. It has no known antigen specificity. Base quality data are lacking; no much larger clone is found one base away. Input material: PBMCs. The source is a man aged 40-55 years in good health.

The nucleotide sequence reads as follows: TGTGCCAGTAGTATTGGCGGCAGCTCCTACGAGCAGTACTTC. The encoded protein is CASSIGGSSYEQYF. The chain uses TRBV19 and TRBJ2-7; no D gene call is confident. The CDR3, from cysteine to phenylalanine, totals 14 residues. Just CDR3 DNA is preserved here, 42 bases in frame from base 1. From the germline V gene (reference sequence), CDR1 is LNHDA and CDR2 is SQIVND. V loses 3 bases of germline sequence and J loses 0 bases, and the interval between the two ends is 9 bases.